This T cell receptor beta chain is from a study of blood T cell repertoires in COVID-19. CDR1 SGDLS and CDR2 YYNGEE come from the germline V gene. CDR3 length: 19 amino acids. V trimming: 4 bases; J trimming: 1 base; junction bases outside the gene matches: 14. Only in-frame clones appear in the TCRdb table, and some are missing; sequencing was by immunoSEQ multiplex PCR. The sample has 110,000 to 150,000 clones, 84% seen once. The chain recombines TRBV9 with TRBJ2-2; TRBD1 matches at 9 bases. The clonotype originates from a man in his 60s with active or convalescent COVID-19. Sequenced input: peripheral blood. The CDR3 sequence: CASSRGTETGGLNTGELFF. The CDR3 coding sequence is TGTGCCAGCAGCCGAGGGACGGAGACAGGGGGTTTGAACACCGGGGAGCTGTTTTTT.